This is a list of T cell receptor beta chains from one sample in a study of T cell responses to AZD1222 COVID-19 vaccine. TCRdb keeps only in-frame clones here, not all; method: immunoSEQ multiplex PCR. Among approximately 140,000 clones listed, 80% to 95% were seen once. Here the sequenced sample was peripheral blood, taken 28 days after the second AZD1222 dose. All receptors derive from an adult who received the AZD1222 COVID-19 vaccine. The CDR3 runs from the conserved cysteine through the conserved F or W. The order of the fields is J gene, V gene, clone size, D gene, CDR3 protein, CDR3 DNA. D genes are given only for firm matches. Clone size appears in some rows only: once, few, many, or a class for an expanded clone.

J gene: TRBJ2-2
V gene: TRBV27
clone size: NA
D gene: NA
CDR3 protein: CASSFRGGGELFF
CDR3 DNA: TGTGCCAGCAGTTTTAGAGGGGGCGGGGAGCTGTTTTTT

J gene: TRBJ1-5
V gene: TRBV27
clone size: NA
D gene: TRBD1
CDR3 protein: CASTNRQGVQPQHF
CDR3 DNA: TGTGCCAGCACCAACCGACAGGGTGTTCAGCCCCAGCATTTT

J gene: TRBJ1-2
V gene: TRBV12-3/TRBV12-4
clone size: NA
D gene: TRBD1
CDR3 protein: CASVGTGYGYTF
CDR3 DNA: TGTGCCAGCGTGGGGACAGGGTATGGCTACACCTTC

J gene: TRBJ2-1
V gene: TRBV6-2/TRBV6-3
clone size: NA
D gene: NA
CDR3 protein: CASSPPPVLNEQFF
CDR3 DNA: TGTGCCAGCAGCCCCCCGCCCGTTTTGAATGAGCAGTTCTTC

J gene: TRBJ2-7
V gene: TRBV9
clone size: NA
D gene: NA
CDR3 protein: CASSPTAVSSYEQYF
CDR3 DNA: TGTGCCAGCAGCCCCACCGCGGTGAGCTCCTACGAGCAGTACTTC

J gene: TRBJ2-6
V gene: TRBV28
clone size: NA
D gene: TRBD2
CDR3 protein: CASSPRLAGGSGANVLTF
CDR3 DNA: TGTGCCAGCAGTCCGAGACTAGCGGGAGGCTCTGGGGCCAACGTCCTGACTTTC

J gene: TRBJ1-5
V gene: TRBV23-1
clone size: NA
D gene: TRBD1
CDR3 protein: CASSQPPGRGHQPQHF
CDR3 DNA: TGCGCCAGCAGTCAACCCCCGGGGAGGGGGCATCAGCCCCAGCATTTT

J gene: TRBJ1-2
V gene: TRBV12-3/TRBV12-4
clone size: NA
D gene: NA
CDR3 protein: CASRWGEGSGYTF
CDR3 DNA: TGTGCCAGCAGATGGGGTGAAGGTAGTGGCTACACCTTC

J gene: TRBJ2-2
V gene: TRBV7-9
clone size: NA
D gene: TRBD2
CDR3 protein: CASSLSGSHTGELFF
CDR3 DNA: TGTGCCAGCAGCTTAAGCGGGAGCCACACCGGGGAGCTGTTTTTT

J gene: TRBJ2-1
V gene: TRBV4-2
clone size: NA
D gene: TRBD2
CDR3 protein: CASSQEASGSYNEQFF
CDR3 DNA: TGTGCCAGCAGCCAAGAGGCTAGCGGATCATACAATGAGCAGTTCTTC

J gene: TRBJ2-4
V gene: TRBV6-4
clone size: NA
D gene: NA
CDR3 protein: CASSETPRNIQYF
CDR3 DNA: TGTGCCAGCAGTGAGACCCCCCGGAACATTCAGTACTTC

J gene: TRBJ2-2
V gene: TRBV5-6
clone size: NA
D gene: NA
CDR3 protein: CASSLDGGLSNTGELFF
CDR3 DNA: TGTGCCAGCAGCTTGGATGGGGGACTGTCGAACACCGGGGAGCTGTTTTTT

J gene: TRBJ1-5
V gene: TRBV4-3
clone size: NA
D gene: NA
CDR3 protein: CASSQGFGGSQPQHF
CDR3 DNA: TGCGCCAGCAGCCAAGGGTTTGGGGGTTCTCAGCCCCAGCATTTT

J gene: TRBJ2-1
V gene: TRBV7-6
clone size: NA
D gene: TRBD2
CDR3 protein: CASSLSPGRGSYNEQFF
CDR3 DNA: TGTGCCAGCAGCTTATCACCCGGGAGGGGTTCCTACAATGAGCAGTTCTTC

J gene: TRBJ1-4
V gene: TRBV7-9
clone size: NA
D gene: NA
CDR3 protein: CASSPRQATNEKLFF
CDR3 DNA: TGTGCCAGCAGCCCGAGACAGGCAACTAATGAAAAACTGTTTTTT

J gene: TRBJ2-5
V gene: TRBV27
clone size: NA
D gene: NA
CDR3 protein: CASSRDFGSQETQYF
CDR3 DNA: TGTGCCAGCAGCAGGGATTTTGGGTCGCAAGAGACCCAGTACTTC

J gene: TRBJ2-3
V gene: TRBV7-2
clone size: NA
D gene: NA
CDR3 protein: CASSLSGSGSDTQYF
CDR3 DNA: TGTGCCAGCAGCTTAAGCGGGTCCGGGTCAGATACGCAGTATTTT

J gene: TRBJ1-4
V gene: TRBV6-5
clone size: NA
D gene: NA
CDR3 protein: CASRGPLNEKLFF
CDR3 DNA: TGTGCCAGCAGGGGACCACTTAATGAAAAACTGTTTTTT

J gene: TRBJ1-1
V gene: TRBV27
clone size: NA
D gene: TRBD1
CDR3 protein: CASSFSTGGVTEAFF
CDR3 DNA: TGTGCCAGCAGTTTTAGTACAGGGGGAGTTACTGAAGCTTTCTTT

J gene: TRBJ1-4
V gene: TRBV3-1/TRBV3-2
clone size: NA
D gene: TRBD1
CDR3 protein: CASSHYTGPQRGHNEKLFF
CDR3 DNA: TGTGCCAGCAGCCATTACACCGGGCCCCAAAGGGGGCATAATGAAAAACTGTTTTTT

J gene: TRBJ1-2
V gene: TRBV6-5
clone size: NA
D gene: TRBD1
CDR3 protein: CASSLTGVNNYGYTF
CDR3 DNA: TGTGCCAGCAGTTTGACAGGGGTTAATAACTATGGCTACACCTTC

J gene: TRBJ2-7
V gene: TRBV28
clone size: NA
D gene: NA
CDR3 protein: CASSFERGHVGEQYF
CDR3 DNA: TGTGCCAGCAGTTTTGAAAGGGGTCACGTTGGAGAGCAGTACTTC

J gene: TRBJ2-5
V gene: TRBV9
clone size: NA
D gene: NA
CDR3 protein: CASSPGVGQETQYF
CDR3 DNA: TGTGCCAGCAGTCCGGGAGTAGGGCAAGAGACCCAGTACTTC

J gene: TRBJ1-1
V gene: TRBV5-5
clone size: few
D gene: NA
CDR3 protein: CASSLAGTRGTEAFF
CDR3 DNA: TGTGCCAGCAGCTTGGCCGGGACCCGTGGCACTGAAGCTTTCTTT

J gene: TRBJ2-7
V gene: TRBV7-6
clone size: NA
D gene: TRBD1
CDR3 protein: CASSPRPGQGIYEQYF
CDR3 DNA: TGTGCCAGCAGCCCCAGACCTGGACAGGGGATCTACGAGCAGTACTTC

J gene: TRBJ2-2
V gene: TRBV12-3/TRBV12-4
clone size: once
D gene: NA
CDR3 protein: CASIYGPGELFF
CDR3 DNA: TGTGCCAGCATTTATGGGCCCGGGGAGCTGTTTTTT

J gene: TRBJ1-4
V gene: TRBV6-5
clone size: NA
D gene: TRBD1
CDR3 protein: CASSSPGGIVEKLFF
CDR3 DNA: TGTGCCAGCAGTAGCCCAGGGGGCATCGTGGAAAAACTGTTTTTT

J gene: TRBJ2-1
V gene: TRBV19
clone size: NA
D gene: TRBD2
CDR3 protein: CASSPQAGGPLF
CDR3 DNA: TGTGCCAGTAGCCCCCAAGCGGGAGGACCCCTCTTC

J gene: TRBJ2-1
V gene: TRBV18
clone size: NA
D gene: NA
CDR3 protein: CASSPSTNNEQFF
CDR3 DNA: TGTGCCAGCTCACCTAGCACGAACAATGAGCAGTTCTTC

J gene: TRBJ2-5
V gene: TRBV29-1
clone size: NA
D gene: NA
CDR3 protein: CSVSRGETQYF
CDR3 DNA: TGCAGCGTCTCTCGGGGGGAGACCCAGTACTTC

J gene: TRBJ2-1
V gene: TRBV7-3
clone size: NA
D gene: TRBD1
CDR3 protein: CASSLTLGRGRDEQFF
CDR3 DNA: TGTGCCAGCAGCTTAACGTTGGGCAGGGGGCGCGATGAGCAGTTCTTC

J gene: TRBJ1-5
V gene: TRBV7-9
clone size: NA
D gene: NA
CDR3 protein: CASSRSGSEGSQPQHF
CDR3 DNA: TGTGCCAGCAGCCGTAGCGGGTCTGAAGGTAGTCAGCCCCAGCATTTT

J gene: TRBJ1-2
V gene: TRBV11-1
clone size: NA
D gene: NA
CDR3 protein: CASSLHRELHF
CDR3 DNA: TGTGCCAGCAGCTTACATCGGGAACTTCACTTC

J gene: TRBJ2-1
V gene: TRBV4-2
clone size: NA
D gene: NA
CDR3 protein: CASSQEWRGFNEQFF
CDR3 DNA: TGTGCCAGCAGCCAAGAATGGCGAGGGTTCAATGAGCAGTTCTTC

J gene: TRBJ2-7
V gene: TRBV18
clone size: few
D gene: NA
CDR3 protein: CASSPSTGRISYEQYF
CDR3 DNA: TGTGCCAGCTCACCGAGCACAGGCAGAATCTCCTACGAGCAGTACTTC

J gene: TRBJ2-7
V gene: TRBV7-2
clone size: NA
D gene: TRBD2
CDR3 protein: CASSGSGRAGEQYF
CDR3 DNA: TGTGCCAGCAGCGGTAGCGGGAGGGCTGGCGAGCAGTACTTC

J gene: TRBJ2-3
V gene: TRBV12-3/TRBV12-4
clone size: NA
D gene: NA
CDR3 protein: CASSLVDTQYF
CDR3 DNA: TGTGCCAGCAGTTTAGTAGATACGCAGTATTTT

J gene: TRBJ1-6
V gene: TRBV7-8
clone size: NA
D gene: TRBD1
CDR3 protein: CASSSRDRGSSPLHF
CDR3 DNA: TGTGCCAGCAGCTCTAGGGACAGGGGGAGTTCACCCCTCCACTTT

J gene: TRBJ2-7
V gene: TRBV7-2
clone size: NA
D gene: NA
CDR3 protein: CASSLGGGEGLNEQYF
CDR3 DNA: TGTGCCAGCAGCTTAGGAGGGGGAGAGGGACTAAACGAGCAGTACTTC

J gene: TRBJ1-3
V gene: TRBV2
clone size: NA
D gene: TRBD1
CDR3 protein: CASSASQGLGNTIYF
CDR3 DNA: TGTGCCAGCAGTGCATCACAGGGGTTAGGAAACACCATATATTTT

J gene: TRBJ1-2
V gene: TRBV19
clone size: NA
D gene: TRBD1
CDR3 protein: CASTPKGPGGSPNYGYTF
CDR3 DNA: TGTGCCAGTACCCCAAAGGGGCCAGGGGGGAGCCCTAACTATGGCTACACCTTC

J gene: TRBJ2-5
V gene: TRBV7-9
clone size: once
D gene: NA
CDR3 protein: CASSFEAGETQYF
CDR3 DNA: TGTGCCAGCAGCTTTGAAGCAGGAGAGACCCAGTACTTC

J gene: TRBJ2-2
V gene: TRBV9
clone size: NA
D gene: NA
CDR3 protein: CASSVTSPGGELFF
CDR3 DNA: TGTGCCAGCAGCGTAACCAGTCCGGGCGGGGAGCTGTTTTTT